The T cell receptor (beta chain) described here comes from a study of blood T cell repertoires in COVID-19. Study details: T cells, B-cell-depleted T cells, or PBMCs supplied cDNA or gDNA.

All enrollees were about 18 to 89 years old and from fewer than 30 US areas. How the authors handled the data: Amplifying reference gene primers gave estimates of nucleated cell counts. Data came from immunoSEQ multiplex PCR; TCRdb stores just in-frame clones and leaves some out. D and trimming come from the DNA, and the V and J calls and clone size come from that table. The sample lists 260,000 or so clones, approximately 88% occurring once. CDR1 is MNHEY, CDR2 SMNVEV, per germline (reference sequence). Trimming pared 4 bases from V and 3 bases from J, leaving 13 bases between. CDR3 length: 15 amino acids.

The chain uses TRBV27 and TRBJ1-3; D gene uncertain. This clonotype was obtained from a woman aged 40 to 50 with acute COVID-19. What was sequenced was PBMCs or T cells enriched from blood (not recorded which). As DNA, the CDR3 is TGTGCCAGCAGTTCTACCACCAACGGTGGAAACACCATATATTTT. Translated: CASSSTTNGGNTIYF.